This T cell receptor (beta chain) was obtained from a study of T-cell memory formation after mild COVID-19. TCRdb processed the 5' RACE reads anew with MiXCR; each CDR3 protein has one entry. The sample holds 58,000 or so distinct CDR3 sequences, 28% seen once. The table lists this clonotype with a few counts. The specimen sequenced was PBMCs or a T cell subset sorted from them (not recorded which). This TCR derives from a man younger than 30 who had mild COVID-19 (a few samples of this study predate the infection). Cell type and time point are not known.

CDR3 amino acids: CATSDSRGAVYNEQFF. DNA of the CDR3: TGTGCCACCAGTGATTCGCGGGGGGCGGTCTACAATGAGCAGTTCTTC. V and J are TRBV24-1 and TRBJ2-1; 8 positions agree with TRBD2. The CDR3 runs to 16 residues. CDR1 and CDR2 (germline): KGHDR, SFDVKD. Germline trimming cut 2 bases from V and 3 bases from J; bases unmatched to any gene: 5.